A selection of T cell receptor beta chains follows, all from one sample in a study of glioma-infiltrating T cells after dendritic cell vaccination. Profiled with immunoSEQ multiplex PCR; TCRdb holds only in-frame clones, not every one. The table lists under 100,000 clones, about 80% of them singletons, with over 5% in the top ten. Sequencing used blood, obtained before dendritic cell vaccination. Receptors were obtained from a human donor with glioblastoma. CDR3s include the opening cysteine and the closing phenylalanine or tryptophan. A D gene is named only where the DNA matches it firmly. Rows may omit the clone size; those that give it use once, few, many or a size class.

CASSYLTGLGEQYF,TGTGCCAGCAGCTACCTGACAGGGCTCGGGGAGCAGTACTTC,.,TRBV11-1,TRBD1,TRBJ2-7
CVLERDEQYF,TGTGTCCTGGAGAGGGACGAGCAGTACTTC,.,TRBV2,.,TRBJ2-7
CASSVYRGTEAFF,TGTGCCAGCAGTGTATATCGAGGTACTGAAGCTTTCTTT,.,TRBV6-1,.,TRBJ1-1
CASSEWGSGGPQETQYF,TGTGCCAGCAGTGAATGGGGTAGCGGGGGACCTCAAGAGACCCAGTACTTC,.,TRBV2,TRBD2,TRBJ2-5
CAISESMVLIAGPNTGELFF,TGTGCCATCAGTGAGTCGATGGTTTTGATAGCGGGCCCGAACACCGGGGAGCTGTTTTTT,few,TRBV10-3,TRBD2,TRBJ2-2
CATRENDSGNTIYF,TGTGCCACGCGGGAGAATGACTCTGGAAACACCATATATTTT,.,TRBV18,.,TRBJ1-3
CASSIFRTSGNTIYF,TGTGCCAGTAGTATCTTCCGGACATCTGGAAACACCATATATTTT,.,TRBV19,.,TRBJ1-3
CASRPGTQETQYF,TGTGCCAGTAGACCCGGGACTCAAGAGACCCAGTACTTC,.,TRBV19,.,TRBJ2-5
CAWSGAGGTSGVHEQYF,TGTGCCTGGAGTGGCGCTGGGGGGACTAGCGGGGTTCACGAGCAGTACTTC,.,TRBV30,TRBD2,TRBJ2-7
CASSHPMGGEAFF,TGCGCCAGCAGCCACCCCATGGGAGGGGAAGCTTTCTTT,.,TRBV4-1,.,TRBJ1-1
CASSAQPASGQETQYF,TGCGCCAGCAGCGCACAACCGGCTAGCGGCCAAGAGACCCAGTACTTC,.,TRBV5-1,TRBD2,TRBJ2-5
CASAGGELFF,TGTGCCAGTGCGGGCGGGGAGCTGTTTTTT,.,TRBV19,.,TRBJ2-2
CASSVGPGPTSSYEQYF,TGTGCCAGCAGCGTAGGCCCAGGGCCTACGAGCTCCTACGAGCAGTACTTC,.,TRBV9,.,TRBJ2-7
CASSQVGMGGGTEAFF,TGCGCCAGCAGCCAAGTAGGCATGGGAGGCGGCACTGAAGCTTTCTTT,many,TRBV4-1,.,TRBJ1-1
CASSRLGLGTPNEQFF,TGCGCCAGCAGCCGCCTCGGACTAGGAACGCCCAATGAGCAGTTCTTC,.,TRBV4-1,TRBD2,TRBJ2-1
CASSYSRRELSEQYF,TGTGCCAGTAGTTACTCGAGGCGGGAGCTCAGCGAGCAGTACTTC,.,TRBV19,TRBD2,TRBJ2-7
CASSWTGVSSYEQYF,TGTGCCAGCAGTTGGACAGGGGTAAGCTCCTACGAGCAGTACTTC,few,TRBV27,TRBD1,TRBJ2-7
CASSLTVAGYNEQFF,TGTGCCAGCAGCTTAACTGTAGCGGGTTACAATGAGCAGTTCTTC,.,TRBV7-2,TRBD2,TRBJ2-1
CASSLGGFQPQHF,TGTGCCAGCAGCTTAGGAGGGTTTCAGCCCCAGCATTTT,few,TRBV7-8,.,TRBJ1-5
CASSVDASGYEQYF,TGTGCCAGCAGCGTAGATGCTAGCGGCTACGAGCAGTACTTC,.,TRBV9,TRBD2,TRBJ2-7